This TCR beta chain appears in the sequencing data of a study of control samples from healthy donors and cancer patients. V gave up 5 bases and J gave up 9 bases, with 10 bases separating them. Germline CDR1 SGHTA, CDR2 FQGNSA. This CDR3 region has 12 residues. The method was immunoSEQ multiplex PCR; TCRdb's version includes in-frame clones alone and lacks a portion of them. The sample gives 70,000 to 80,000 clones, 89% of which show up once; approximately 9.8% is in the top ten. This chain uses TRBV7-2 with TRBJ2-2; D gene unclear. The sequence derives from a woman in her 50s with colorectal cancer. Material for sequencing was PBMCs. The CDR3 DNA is TGTGCCAGCAGCGCGATCCACCGGGAGCTGTTTTTT. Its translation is CASSAIHRELFF.